This T cell receptor beta chain is from a study of cytotoxic CD8 clonotypes in ibrutinib-treated CLL (dated by TCRdb to about 2021). Regarding the study in general: The cohort was composed of roughly ten relapsed/refractory and about 15 treatment-naive patients; IGHV unmutated status was identified in around 17 patients. On average, each sample had roughly 230,000 productive templates and roughly 95,000 productive rearrangements. Longitudinal samples were available for about 30% of the 86 trial participants. The response samples were drawn at a median of 12 months into treatment, with a range of roughly 6 to 40 months. Cryopreserved peripheral blood mononuclear cells were obtained prior to treatment, at the time of response, and at either disease progression or sustained remission. Partial responses were observed in around 25 patients and complete responses in 2; after a median follow-up of around 68 months, remission was maintained in approximately 15 patients and progression was observed in 12. Every remission and progressive disease sample was obtained while ibrutinib was still being received by the patients.

For TCR beta library preparation, around 1.8 micrograms of genomic DNA were extracted from the cryopreserved PBMCs. Longitudinal blood samples from CLL patients receiving ibrutinib monotherapy were subjected to high-throughput TCR beta sequencing. The patients were enrolled in a single-center, open-label phase 2 trial of ibrutinib monotherapy. General findings and caveats noted by the study authors: Sustained-remission and progressing patients did not have matched sampling times, and lymph node repertoires were not examined. At baseline, clonality was higher than in age-matched healthy donors and showed a strong correlation with circulating CD8+ T-cell counts. Public clonotypes were rare and either contracted or stayed stable during treatment, and the rise in clonality at ibrutinib response reflected the expansion of private clonotypes. At ibrutinib response clonality went up, during sustained remission it held steady, and at progression it dropped back toward baseline.

Each clonotype received, on average, 10x coverage in deep resolution sequencing performed on a MiSeq, where the target depth lay between 1 in 1 million and 1 in 200,000 T cells. The immunoSEQ hsTCRB Kit was used to generate the TCR beta libraries. The original pipeline was this. ImmunoSEQ Data Assistant and ImmunoSEQ Analyzer were used for data analysis, and V, D and J genes were assigned according to IMGT definitions. Clonality, which ranges from 0 to 1, was calculated by subtracting the normalized Shannon entropy of productive rearrangement frequencies from one. Only overrepresented clonotypes making up at least 0.05% of the repertoire of each patient were included in the public clonotype analysis. More than ten age-matched healthy donor repertoires from immuneACCESS were used as controls for clonality. Not all clones reach the TCRdb copy of this immuneACCESS table, which keeps in-frame sequences only. Checked studies attribute under half of the gap to unresolved V genes and leave the rest unexplained. That table furnishes V, J and clone size, whereas the DNA furnished D and trimming. Across this sample there are a few hundred thousand clones, with roughly 71% seen only once. The top ten hold under 8% of the sample.

Worth noting for this clone: Its antigen specificity is not known. Base qualities are not at hand, and no much larger clone is one base apart.

CDR1 and CDR2 are drawn from the germline V gene: WSHSY, SAAADI. The CDR3 covers 15 residues, taking in both the cysteine and the phenylalanine. Only the CDR3 DNA is retained, 45 bases long and in frame from the first base. V is trimmed back by 4 bases and J by 7 bases, and the junction contains 5 bases that no gene match accounts for. The sequence is built from TRBV10-2 and TRBJ2-5, and TRBD2 aligns with 14 junction nucleotides. The sequenced sample was PBMCs, obtained after 36 months of ibrutinib treatment. The clonotype was recovered from a human donor with chronic lymphocytic leukemia. The sequenced DNA: TGCGCCAGCAGTGGGACTAGCGGGGGGCAGGGGACCCAGTACTTC. Its coded protein is CASSGTSGGQGTQYF.